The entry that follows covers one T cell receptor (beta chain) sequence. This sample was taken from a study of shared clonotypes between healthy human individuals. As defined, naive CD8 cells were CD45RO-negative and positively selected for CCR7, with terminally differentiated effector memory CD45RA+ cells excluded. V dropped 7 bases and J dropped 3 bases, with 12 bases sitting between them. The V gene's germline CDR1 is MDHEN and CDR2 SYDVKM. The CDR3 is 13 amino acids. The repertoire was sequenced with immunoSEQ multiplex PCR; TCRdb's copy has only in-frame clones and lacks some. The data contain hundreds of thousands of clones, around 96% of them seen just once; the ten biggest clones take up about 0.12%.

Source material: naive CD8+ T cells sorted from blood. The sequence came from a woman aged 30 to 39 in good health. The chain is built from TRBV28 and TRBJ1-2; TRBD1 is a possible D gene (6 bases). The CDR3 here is CASNKDSYYGYTF. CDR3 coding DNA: TGTGCCAGCAACAAGGACAGCTACTATGGCTACACCTTC.